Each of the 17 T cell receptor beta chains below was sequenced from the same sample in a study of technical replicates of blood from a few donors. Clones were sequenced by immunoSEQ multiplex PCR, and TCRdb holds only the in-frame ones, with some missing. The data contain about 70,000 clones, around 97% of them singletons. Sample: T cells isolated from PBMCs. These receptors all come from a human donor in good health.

CDR3 nucleotides: TGTGCCAGCTCACCAACCTCGGCGACAGGGGAAAACAATGAGCAGTTCTTC. It codes for CASSPTSATGENNEQFF. This chain connects TRBV18 to TRBJ2-1; 8 positions match TRBD1. Trimming removed 2 bases from V and 5 bases from J; junction bases left unmatched: 11. CDR1 is KGHSH, CDR2 LQKENI, per germline. CDR3 length: 17 residues.

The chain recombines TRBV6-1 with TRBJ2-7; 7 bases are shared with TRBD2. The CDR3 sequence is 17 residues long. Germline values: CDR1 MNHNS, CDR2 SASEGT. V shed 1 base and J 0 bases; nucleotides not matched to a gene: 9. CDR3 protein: CASSEERGLGDSYEQYF. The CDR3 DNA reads TGTGCCAGCAGTGAAGAGCGGGGATTGGGGGACTCCTACGAGCAGTACTTC.

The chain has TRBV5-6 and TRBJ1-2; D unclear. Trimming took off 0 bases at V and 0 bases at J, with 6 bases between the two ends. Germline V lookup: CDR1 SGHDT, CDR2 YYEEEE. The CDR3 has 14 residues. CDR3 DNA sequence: TGTGCCAGCAGCTTGGTTGCGGCTAACTATGGCTACACCTTC. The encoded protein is CASSLVAANYGYTF.

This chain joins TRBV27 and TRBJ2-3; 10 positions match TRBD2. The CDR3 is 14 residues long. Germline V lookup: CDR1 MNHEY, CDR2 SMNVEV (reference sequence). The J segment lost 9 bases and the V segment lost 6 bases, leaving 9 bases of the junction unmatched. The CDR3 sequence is CASRSGGAGRTQYF. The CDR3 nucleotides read TGTGCCAGCAGAAGCGGGGGGGCAGGGAGAACGCAGTATTTT.

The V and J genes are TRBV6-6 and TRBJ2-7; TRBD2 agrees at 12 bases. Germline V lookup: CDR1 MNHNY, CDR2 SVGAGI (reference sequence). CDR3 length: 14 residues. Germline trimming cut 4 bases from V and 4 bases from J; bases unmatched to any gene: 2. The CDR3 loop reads CASSSTSGGYEQYF. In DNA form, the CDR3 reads TGTGCCAGCAGTTCCACTAGCGGGGGGTACGAGCAGTACTTC.

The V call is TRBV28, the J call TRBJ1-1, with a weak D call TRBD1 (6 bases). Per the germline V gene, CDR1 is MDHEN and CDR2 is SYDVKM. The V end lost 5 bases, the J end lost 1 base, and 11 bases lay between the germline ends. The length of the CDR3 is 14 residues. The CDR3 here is CASSRDTSNTEAFF. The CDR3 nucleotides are TGTGCCAGCAGTCGGGACACATCGAACACTGAAGCTTTCTTT.

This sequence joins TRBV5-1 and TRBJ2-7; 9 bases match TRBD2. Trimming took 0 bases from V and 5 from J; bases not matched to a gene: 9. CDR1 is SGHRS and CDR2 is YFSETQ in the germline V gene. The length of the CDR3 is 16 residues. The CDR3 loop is CASSLATGTSNNEQYF. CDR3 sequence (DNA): TGCGCCAGCAGCTTGGCCACCGGGACTAGCAATAACGAGCAGTACTTC.

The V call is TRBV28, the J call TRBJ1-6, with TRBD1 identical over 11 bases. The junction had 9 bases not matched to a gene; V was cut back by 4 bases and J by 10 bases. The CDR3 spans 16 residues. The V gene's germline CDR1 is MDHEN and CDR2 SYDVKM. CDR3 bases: TGTGCCAGCAGTTGGGGCAGGACAGGGGGCGAATCACCCCTCCACTTT. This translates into CASSWGRTGGESPLHF.

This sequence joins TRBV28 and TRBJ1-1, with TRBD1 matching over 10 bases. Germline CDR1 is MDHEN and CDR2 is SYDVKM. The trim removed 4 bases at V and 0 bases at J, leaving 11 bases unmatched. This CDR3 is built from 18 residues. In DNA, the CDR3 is TGTGCCAGCAGTTCCCCTTTTCTGGGACAGGGGTTGAACACTGAAGCTTTCTTT. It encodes CASSSPFLGQGLNTEAFF.

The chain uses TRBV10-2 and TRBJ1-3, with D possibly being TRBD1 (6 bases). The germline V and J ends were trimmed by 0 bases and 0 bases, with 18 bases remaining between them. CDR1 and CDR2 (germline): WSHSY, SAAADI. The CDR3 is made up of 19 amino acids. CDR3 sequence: CASSESSGTPTLSGNTIYF. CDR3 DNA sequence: TGCGCCAGCAGTGAGTCTTCGGGGACACCAACCCTCTCTGGAAACACCATATATTTT.

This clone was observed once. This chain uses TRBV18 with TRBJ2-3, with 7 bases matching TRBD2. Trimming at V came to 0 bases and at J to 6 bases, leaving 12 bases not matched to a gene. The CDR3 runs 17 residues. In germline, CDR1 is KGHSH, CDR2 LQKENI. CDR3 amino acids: CASSPPTSPVREDTQYF. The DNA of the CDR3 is TGTGCCAGCTCACCACCGACATCCCCCGTGCGGGAGGATACGCAGTATTTT.

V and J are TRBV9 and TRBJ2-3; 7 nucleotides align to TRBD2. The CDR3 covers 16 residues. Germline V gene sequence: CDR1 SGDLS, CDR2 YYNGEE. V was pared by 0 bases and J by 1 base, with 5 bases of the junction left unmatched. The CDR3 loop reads CASSVGFSGGTDTQYF. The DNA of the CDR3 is TGTGCCAGCAGCGTAGGGTTCAGCGGGGGCACAGATACGCAGTATTTT.

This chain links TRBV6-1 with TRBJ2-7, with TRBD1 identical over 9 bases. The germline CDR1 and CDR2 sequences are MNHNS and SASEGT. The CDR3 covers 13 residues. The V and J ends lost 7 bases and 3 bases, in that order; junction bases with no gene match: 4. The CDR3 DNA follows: TGTGCCAGCACCCCGGGACAGGGCTACGAGCAGTACTTC. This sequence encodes CASTPGQGYEQYF.

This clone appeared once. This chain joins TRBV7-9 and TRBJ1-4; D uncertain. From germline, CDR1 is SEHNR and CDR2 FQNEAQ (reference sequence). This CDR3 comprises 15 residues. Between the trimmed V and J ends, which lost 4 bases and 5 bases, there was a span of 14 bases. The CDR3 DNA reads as TGTGCCAGCAGCTCCCCCTTAAGCCTGAATGAAAAACTGTTTTTT. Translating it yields CASSSPLSLNEKLFF.

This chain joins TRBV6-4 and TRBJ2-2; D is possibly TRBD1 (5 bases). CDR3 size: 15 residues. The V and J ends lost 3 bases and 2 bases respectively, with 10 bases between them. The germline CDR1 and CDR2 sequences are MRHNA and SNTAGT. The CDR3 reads CASSEEGVNTGELFF. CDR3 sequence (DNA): TGTGCCAGCAGTGAGGAAGGGGTCAACACCGGGGAGCTGTTTTTT.

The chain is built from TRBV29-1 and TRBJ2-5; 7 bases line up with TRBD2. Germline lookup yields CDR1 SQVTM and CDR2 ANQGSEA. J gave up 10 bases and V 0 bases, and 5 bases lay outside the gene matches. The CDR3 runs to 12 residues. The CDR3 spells CSVEESSGGQYF. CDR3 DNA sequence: TGCAGCGTTGAAGAATCTAGCGGCGGCCAGTACTTC.

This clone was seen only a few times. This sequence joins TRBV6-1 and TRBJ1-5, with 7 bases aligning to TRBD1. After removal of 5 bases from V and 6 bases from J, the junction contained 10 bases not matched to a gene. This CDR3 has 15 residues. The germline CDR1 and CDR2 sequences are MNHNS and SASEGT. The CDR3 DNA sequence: TGTGCCAGCAGTCCACCGACAGGGTGGCTTCAGCCCCAGCATTTT. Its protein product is CASSPPTGWLQPQHF.